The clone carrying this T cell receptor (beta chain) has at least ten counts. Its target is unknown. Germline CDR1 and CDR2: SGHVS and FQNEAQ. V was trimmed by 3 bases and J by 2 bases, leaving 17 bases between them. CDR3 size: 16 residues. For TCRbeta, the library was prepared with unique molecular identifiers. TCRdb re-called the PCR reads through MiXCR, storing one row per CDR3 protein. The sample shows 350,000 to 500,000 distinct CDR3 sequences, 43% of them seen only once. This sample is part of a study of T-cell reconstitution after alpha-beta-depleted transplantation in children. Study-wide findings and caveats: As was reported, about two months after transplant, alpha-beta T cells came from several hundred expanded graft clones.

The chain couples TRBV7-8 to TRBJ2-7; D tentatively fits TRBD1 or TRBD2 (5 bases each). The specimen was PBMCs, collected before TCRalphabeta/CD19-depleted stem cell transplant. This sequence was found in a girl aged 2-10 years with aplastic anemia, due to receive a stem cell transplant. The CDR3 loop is CASSFQPGPSAYEQYF. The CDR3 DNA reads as TGTGCCAGCAGCTTTCAACCGGGACCTTCGGCCTACGAGCAGTACTTC.